Shown below are 25 T cell receptor beta chains from a single sample sequenced in a study of cytotoxic CD8 clonotypes in ibrutinib-treated CLL. Here immunoSEQ multiplex PCR was the method, and the copy in TCRdb shows in-frame clones only, minus some. The sample has fewer than 150,000 clones, less than 90% seen once. The starting material was PBMCs, obtained after 24 months of ibrutinib treatment. These TCRs come from a human donor with chronic lymphocytic leukemia.

V and J are TRBV10-2 and TRBJ2-1, with D perhaps matching TRBD2 (6 bases). Per germline, CDR1 WSHSY and CDR2 SAAADI. This CDR3 has 12 amino acids. V lost 2 bases, J lost 9 bases, and 8 bases lay in between. The CDR3 here is CASSELEGEQFF. DNA for the CDR3: TGCGCCAGCAGTGAGCTGGAGGGTGAGCAGTTCTTC.

This chain uses TRBV19 with TRBJ1-5, with 10 bases aligning to TRBD1. The CDR3 spans 18 residues. CDR1 and CDR2 (germline): LNHDA, SQIVND (reference sequence). V trimming: 5 bases; J trimming: 2 bases; junction bases outside the gene matches: 12. The CDR3 loop reads CASSVRTGGMSGNQPQHF. In DNA form, the CDR3 reads TGTGCCAGTAGTGTACGGACAGGGGGAATGTCGGGCAATCAGCCCCAGCATTTT.

The J gene is TRBJ1-6, the V gene TRBV9, with 11 positions matching TRBD1. With 6 bases clipped from V and 6 bases from J, the junction kept 11 bases outside the gene matches. Germline CDR1 and CDR2: SGDLS and YYNGEE. The CDR3 sequence is 17 residues long. CDR3 sequence (DNA): TGTGCCAGCACCTACTTTAGGACAGGGGGCAGTAATTCACCCCTCCACTTT. It encodes CASTYFRTGGSNSPLHF.

This clone turned up a few times. This chain uses TRBV27 with TRBJ1-5, with D possibly TRBD1 on 6 matching bases. The CDR3 contains 14 residues. V was shortened by 4 bases and J by 7 bases, with 14 bases between the two germline ends. Germline assignment: CDR1 MNHEY and CDR2 SMNVEV (reference sequence). CDR3 in amino acids: CASSSWGAGQPQHF. CDR3 in DNA: TGTGCCAGCAGTTCGTGGGGGGCAGGACAGCCCCAGCATTTT.

This sequence joins TRBV15 and TRBJ1-2; perhaps TRBD1 as D (5 bases). CDR3 size: 15 residues. The V and J ends lost 3 bases and 5 bases respectively, with 16 bases between them. Germline lookup yields CDR1 LNHNV and CDR2 YYDKDF (reference sequence). Here the CDR3 DNA reads TGTGCCACCAGCAGCGGGGCGTCTAGCGCATATGGCTACACCTTC. Its protein is CATSSGASSAYGYTF.

The genes are TRBV5-1 and TRBJ1-1; D possibly corresponds to TRBD1 (5 bases). The germline gives CDR1 SGHRS, CDR2 YFSETQ. V lost 4 bases and J lost 11, with 24 bases in between. The CDR3 is 15 amino acids. CDR3 in amino acids: CASSREQTAAAGAFF. As DNA, the CDR3 is TGCGCCAGCAGCCGTGAACAGACAGCGGCAGCGGGGGCTTTCTTT.

The V and J genes are TRBV5-1 and TRBJ2-1, with 8 bases that match TRBD2. Germline CDR1 is SGHRS and CDR2 is YFSETQ. The V gene end was trimmed by 0 bases and the J gene end by 6 bases; junction bases not matched to a gene: 5. This CDR3 is 15 amino acids long. CDR3 bases: TGCGCCAGCAGCTTGGTCCGGGGGGGCCCCAATGAGCAGTTCTTC. Protein: CASSLVRGGPNEQFF. The entire variable domain, with the rest obtained from reference TRBV5-1 and TRBJ2-1, is as follows: KAGVTQTPRYLIKTRGQQVTLSCSPISGHRSVSWYQQTPGQGLQFLFEYFSETQRNKGNFPGRFSGRQFSNSRSEMNVSTLELGDSALYLCASSLVRGGPNEQFFGPGTRLTVL.

This sequence joins TRBV6-5 and TRBJ2-1, with D possibly called TRBD1 or TRBD2 (6 bases each). Germline lookup yields CDR1 MNHEY and CDR2 SVGAGI. V lost 0 bases, J lost 9 bases, and 12 bases lay in between. CDR3 length: 14 amino acids. CDR3: CASSYSKGGAEQFF. Here the CDR3 DNA reads TGTGCCAGCAGTTACTCGAAGGGGGGCGCTGAGCAGTTCTTC.

A single count supports this clone. V and J are TRBV7-6 and TRBJ2-3; D ambiguous. CDR3 length equals 15 residues. Trimming shortened V by 1 base and J by 2 bases, and 10 bases separated the two germline ends. Per germline, CDR1 SGHVS and CDR2 FNYEAQ. CDR3: CASSLGSHITDTQYF. CDR3 bases: TGTGCCAGCAGCTTAGGTTCCCACATCACAGATACGCAGTATTTT.

The chain uses TRBV9 and TRBJ1-5; D ambiguous. Germline V gene data show CDR1 as SGDLS and CDR2 as YYNGEE. V was shortened by 2 bases and J by 5 bases, with 11 bases between the two germline ends. This CDR3 spans 14 amino acids. The CDR3 loop is CASSVSYGDQPQHF. In DNA, the CDR3 is TGTGCCAGCAGCGTTAGCTATGGGGATCAGCCCCAGCATTTT.

This clone was counted once. The chain combines TRBV5-6 with TRBJ2-5; TRBD1 agrees at 9 bases. The CDR3 is 17 residues long. J was trimmed by 4 bases and V by 0 bases; bases with no gene match: 10. In germline, CDR1 is SGHDT, CDR2 YYEEEE. As DNA, the CDR3 is TGTGCCAGCAGCTTGGCCCGCACAGGGGGCAGGTCAGAGACCCAGTACTTC. This encodes CASSLARTGGRSETQYF.

In regard to this clone: The identical CDR3 is also encoded by other nucleotide sequences in the sample. CDR3: CASSYRGVGYGYTF. As DNA, the CDR3 is TGTGCCAGCAGTTACAGGGGAGTCGGGTATGGCTACACCTTC. This chain uses TRBV6-5 with TRBJ1-2; possible D gene TRBD1, 5 bases. Looked up from germline, CDR1 is MNHEY and CDR2 is SVGAGI. Between the trimmed V and J ends, which lost 2 bases and 5 bases, there was a span of 12 bases. The CDR3 runs to 14 residues.

This chain uses TRBV6-1 with TRBJ2-3; the D is unclear. The CDR3 is 15 amino acids. Germline CDR1 MNHNS, CDR2 SASEGT. Between the trimmed V and J ends, which lost 3 bases and 4 bases, there was a span of 14 bases. The CDR3 spells CASSDWQVKSDTQYF. The CDR3 DNA follows: TGTGCCAGCAGTGACTGGCAGGTCAAATCAGATACGCAGTATTTT.

DNA of the CDR3: TGCAGCGTTGAGTACGGTGTGAACACTGAAGCTTTCTTT. Protein: CSVEYGVNTEAFF. The rearrangement uses TRBV29-1 and TRBJ1-1; the D is unclear. This CDR3 region has 13 residues. Per germline, CDR1 SQVTM and CDR2 ANQGSEA. V lost 3 bases to trimming and J lost 0 bases, with 8 bases between them.

In nucleotides, the CDR3 is TGTGCCAGCAGCATAAGGGAGGGACAGCTTAAAGCTTTCTTT. Translating gives CASSIREGQLKAFF. The V gene is TRBV7-8, the J gene TRBJ1-1; 7 nucleotides agree with TRBD1. CDR1 is SGHVS and CDR2 is FQNEAQ in the germline V gene. V was clipped by 5 bases and J by 9 bases; unmatched bases: 12. The CDR3 contains 14 residues.

The chain links TRBV7-2 to TRBJ2-2; 9 bases fit TRBD1. This CDR3 has 15 residues. The trim removed 3 bases at V and 6 bases at J, leaving 5 bases unmatched. Germline V gene data show CDR1 as SGHTA and CDR2 as FQGNSA. CDR3 residues: CASSFGTGLAGELFF. The CDR3 bases are TGTGCCAGCAGCTTTGGGACAGGGCTCGCCGGGGAGCTGTTTTTT.

The gene calls are TRBV7-3 and TRBJ2-7; unclear D gene. Germline V gene sequence: CDR1 SGHTA, CDR2 FQGTGA. This CDR3 region has 13 residues. V lost 2 bases, J lost 6 bases, and 11 bases lay in between. The CDR3 nucleotides read TGTGCCAGCAGCTTAGCTCCCCCGGGCGAGCAGTACTTC. It specifies CASSLAPPGEQYF.

The V gene is TRBV28, the J gene TRBJ1-5; 8 bases fit TRBD1. CDR3 length: 16 amino acids. The germline CDR1 and CDR2 sequences are MDHEN and SYDVKM. The trim removed 6 bases at V and 4 bases at J, leaving 11 bases unmatched. This CDR3 reads CASSSHTGTGNQPQHF. CDR3 in DNA: TGTGCCAGCAGCTCACATACCGGGACAGGAAATCAGCCCCAGCATTTT.

CDR3 coding DNA: TGCGCCAGCAGCTTGTCGACAGGGAACACTGAAGCTTTCTTT. Protein: CASSLSTGNTEAFF. The genes are TRBV5-1 and TRBJ1-1; weak D call: TRBD1 (6 bases). V was trimmed by 1 base and J by 1 base, leaving 8 bases between them. This CDR3 spans 14 amino acids. Germline CDR1 is SGHRS and CDR2 is YFSETQ.

The rearrangement uses TRBV20-1 and TRBJ2-5; D gene uncertain. CDR1 is DFQATT and CDR2 is SNEGSKA in the germline V gene (reference sequence). Trimming took off 6 bases at V and 5 bases at J, with 4 bases between the two ends. The CDR3 extends over 9 amino acids. CDR3 nucleotide sequence: TGCAGTGCCGGGGAGACCCAGTACTTC. Translating it yields CSAGETQYF.

The chain employs TRBV28 and TRBJ1-4; maybe TRBD1 (6 bases). V was cut by 1 base and J by 6 bases, with 12 bases left in between. CDR1 and CDR2 from the germline V gene are MDHEN and SYDVKM. There are 15 residues in the CDR3. This CDR3 is CASSLSSGADEKLFF. CDR3 nucleotides: TGTGCCAGCAGTTTATCGTCAGGGGCAGATGAAAAACTGTTTTTT. Complete variable domain (other parts from reference TRBV28 and TRBJ1-4): DVKVTQSSRYLVKRTGEKVFLECVQDMDHENMFWYRQDPGLGLRLIYFSYDVKMKEKGDIPEGYSVSREKKERFSLILESASTNQTSMYLCASSLSSGADEKLFFGSGTQLSVL.

The gene calls are TRBV10-3 and TRBJ2-1, with 10 bases that match TRBD2. The CDR3 runs 15 residues. J lost 8 bases, V lost 2 bases, and 6 bases had no gene match. CDR1 is ENHRY and CDR2 is SYGVKD in the germline V gene. The CDR3 reads CAISERAGGIDEQFF. The CDR3 DNA is TGTGCCATCAGTGAGAGAGCGGGGGGGATCGATGAGCAGTTCTTC.

This chain connects TRBV5-6 to TRBJ2-5; D perhaps matches TRBD1 (6 bases). The CDR3 loop spans 13 amino acids. Trimming left V 4 bases short and J 6 bases short, with 13 bases between. CDR1 and CDR2 from the germline V gene are SGHDT and YYEEEE. CDR3 sequence (DNA): TGTGCCAGCAGCCCTCGAGGGGGAAAGACCCAGTACTTC. This codes for CASSPRGGKTQYF.

J is TRBJ1-5 and V is TRBV19; D call uncertain. The V end was cut by 4 bases, the J end by 2 bases, with 9 bases between. CDR1 and CDR2 (germline): LNHDA, SQIVND (reference sequence). The CDR3 totals 14 residues. This chain's CDR3 is CASSSGWGNQPQHF. The CDR3 DNA follows: TGTGCCAGTAGTAGCGGGTGGGGCAATCAGCCCCAGCATTTT.

The chain links TRBV10-3 to TRBJ2-7; no clear D gene. Trimming removed 7 bases from V and 0 bases from J, with 19 bases in between. This CDR3 spans 16 amino acids. Germline CDR1 and CDR2: ENHRY and SYGVKD. CDR3 sequence: CAIKSVDGANSYEQYF. CDR3 DNA sequence: TGTGCCATCAAGTCGGTCGACGGCGCCAACTCCTACGAGCAGTACTTC.